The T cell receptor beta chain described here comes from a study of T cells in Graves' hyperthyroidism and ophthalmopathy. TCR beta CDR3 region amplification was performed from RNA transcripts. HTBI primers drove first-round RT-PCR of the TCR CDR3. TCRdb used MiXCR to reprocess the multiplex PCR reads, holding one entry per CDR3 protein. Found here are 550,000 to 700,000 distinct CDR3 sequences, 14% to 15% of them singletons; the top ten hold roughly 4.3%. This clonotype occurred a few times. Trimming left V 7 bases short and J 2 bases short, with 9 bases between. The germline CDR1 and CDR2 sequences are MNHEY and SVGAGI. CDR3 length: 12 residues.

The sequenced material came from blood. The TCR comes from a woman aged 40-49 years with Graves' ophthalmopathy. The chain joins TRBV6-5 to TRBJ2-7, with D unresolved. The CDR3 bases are TGTGCCAGCACTTCCGGCCCCTACGAGCAGTACTTC. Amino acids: CASTSGPYEQYF.